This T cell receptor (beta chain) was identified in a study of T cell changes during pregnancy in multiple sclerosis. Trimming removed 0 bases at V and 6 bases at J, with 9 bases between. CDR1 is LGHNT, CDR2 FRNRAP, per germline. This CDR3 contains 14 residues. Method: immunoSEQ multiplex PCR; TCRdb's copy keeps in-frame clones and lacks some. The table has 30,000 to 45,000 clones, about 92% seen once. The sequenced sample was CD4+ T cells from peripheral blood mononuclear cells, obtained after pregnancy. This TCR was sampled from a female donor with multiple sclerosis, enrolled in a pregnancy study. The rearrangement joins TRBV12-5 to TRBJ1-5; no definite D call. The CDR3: CASGLVPGGQPQHF. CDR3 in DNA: TGTGCTAGTGGTTTGGTACCCGGAGGTCAGCCCCAGCATTTT. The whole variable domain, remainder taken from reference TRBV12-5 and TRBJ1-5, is DARVTQTPRHKVTEMGQEVTMRCQPILGHNTVFWYRQTMMQGLELLAYFRNRAPLDDSGMPKDRFSAEMPDATLATLKIQPSEPRDSAVYFCASGLVPGGQPQHFGDGTRLSIL.